The 23 T cell receptor beta chains presented below share a single source sample, sequenced in a study of shared clonotypes between healthy human individuals. Profiling relied on immunoSEQ multiplex PCR, and the TCRdb table lists in-frame clones only, not all of them. The sample lists 2 million to 2.5 million clones, less than 95% occurring once. Sequences were obtained from naive CD4+ T cells from PBMCs. Described subset: CD45RA+ positively selected. These receptors were taken from a man in his late teens or twenties in good health. Some clones in this sample may be carry-over from other donors' samples.

The rearrangement links TRBV27 to TRBJ1-3; D perhaps matches TRBD1 (5 bases). Trimming took 6 bases from V and 0 from J, leaving 18 bases between them. CDR1 MNHEY and CDR2 SMNVEV come from the germline V gene (reference sequence). CDR3 length: 17 amino acids. CDR3 region: CASSQISGRDSGNTIYF. CDR3 sequence (DNA): TGTGCCAGCAGCCAAATTTCGGGACGGGACTCTGGAAACACCATATATTTT.

The CDR3 here is CATSRTRQGYNEQFF. The CDR3 coding sequence is TGTGCCACCAGCAGAACCCGACAGGGGTACAATGAGCAGTTCTTC. This chain connects TRBV15 to TRBJ2-1, with TRBD1 matching 8 bases. CDR3 length equals 15 residues. Germline CDR1 LNHNV, CDR2 YYDKDF (reference sequence). Unmatched junction bases numbered 4, after V lost 2 bases and J lost 4 bases.

The chain couples TRBV6-5 to TRBJ2-1; a possible D gene is TRBD2 (6 bases). The ends were cut back, 4 bases at V and 0 bases at J, with 10 bases in the middle. Germline V gives CDR1 MNHEY, CDR2 SVGAGI. CDR3 length equals 15 residues. CDR3 protein: CASSFRGTSYNEQFF. The CDR3 nucleotides are TGTGCCAGCAGTTTTCGCGGGACCTCCTACAATGAGCAGTTCTTC.

The CDR3 region is CASSAASGSTDTQYF. The CDR3 coding sequence is TGTGCCAGCAGCGCGGCTAGCGGAAGCACAGATACGCAGTATTTT. This chain uses TRBV5-6 with TRBJ2-3; 7 positions match TRBD2. Per germline, CDR1 SGHDT and CDR2 YYEEEE. The CDR3 totals 15 residues. V lost 4 bases and J lost 0; bases outside the gene matches: 5. Based on the CDR3 plus reference TRBV5-6 and TRBJ2-3, the full variable domain is DAGVTQSPTHLIKTRGQQVTLRCSPKSGHDTVSWYQQALGQGPQFIFQYYEEEERQRGNFPDRFSGHQFPNYSSELNVNALLLGDSALYLCASSAASGSTDTQYFGPGTRLTVL.

The rearrangement joins TRBV14 to TRBJ1-2; D might be TRBD1 (5 bases). V shed 0 bases and J shed 7 bases, with 9 bases lying between them. CDR1 and CDR2 from the germline V gene are SGHDN and FVKESK. CDR3 length: 13 amino acids. The CDR3 loop reads CASSQEGAGGYTF. CDR3 DNA: TGTGCCAGCAGCCAAGAAGGGGCGGGTGGCTACACCTTC.

The chain uses TRBV7-8 and TRBJ1-5, with D tentatively TRBD1 (5 bases). Germline V CDR1 and CDR2: SGHVS, FQNEAQ. This CDR3 is built from 13 residues. Trimming removed 2 bases at V and 6 bases at J, with 8 bases between. The CDR3 here is CASSLRGTQPQHF. CDR3 DNA: TGTGCCAGCAGCTTACGAGGGACTCAGCCCCAGCATTTT.

The V call is TRBV18, the J call TRBJ1-1; D is possibly TRBD1 (6 bases). The CDR3 loop spans 15 amino acids. Trimming stripped 3 bases from V and 2 bases from J, with 13 bases between. Germline-derived CDR1 and CDR2 are KGHSH and LQKENI. In DNA form, the CDR3 reads TGTGCCAGCTCACCCTCATTACAGGGAAACACTGAAGCTTTCTTT. Translating it yields CASSPSLQGNTEAFF.

This clone turned up a few times. The V gene is TRBV11-3, the J gene TRBJ1-1, with D possibly being TRBD1 (5 bases). Trimming cost V 1 base and J 1 base, with 7 bases left between them. This CDR3 contains 14 residues. CDR1 SGHNT and CDR2 YENEEA come from the germline V gene. In DNA form, the CDR3 reads TGTGCCAGCAGCTTAGGTGGACAGAACACTGAAGCTTTCTTT. It yields the protein CASSLGGQNTEAFF. The whole variable domain, remainder taken from reference TRBV11-3 and TRBJ1-1, is EAGVVQSPRYKIIEKKQPVAFWCNPISGHNTLYWYLQNLGQGPELLIRYENEEAVDDSQLPKDRFSAERLKGVDSTLKIQPAELGDSAVYLCASSLGGQNTEAFFGQGTRLTVV.

V gene TRBV30 combines with J gene TRBJ1-5; D ambiguous. The V end lost 0 bases, the J end lost 7 bases, and 10 bases lay between the germline ends. The CDR3 loop spans 13 amino acids. Germline CDR1 is GTSNPN and CDR2 is SVGIG (reference sequence). CDR3 nucleotides: TGTGCCTGGAGTGTGGCCGGGCAACAGCCCCAGCATTTT. Translating it yields CAWSVAGQQPQHF.

This chain uses TRBV15 with TRBJ1-5, with 9 bases that match TRBD1. Trimming cost V 5 bases and J 9 bases; bases outside gene matches: 8. There are 14 residues in the CDR3. CDR1 is LNHNV, CDR2 YYDKDF, per germline (reference sequence). CDR3 DNA sequence: TGTGCCACCAGCGGCGGACAGGGGCCGCGGCCCCAGCATTTT. Its protein is CATSGGQGPRPQHF.

The CDR3 loop reads CASSQTRRFNYGYTF. CDR3 in DNA: TGCGCCAGCAGCCAAACGCGCAGGTTTAACTATGGCTACACCTTC. V usage is TRBV4-1 and J usage is TRBJ1-2; no clear D. The germline V gene has CDR1 MGHRA and CDR2 YSYEKL. Between the trimmed V and J ends, which lost 2 bases and 1 base, there was a span of 11 bases. The CDR3 sequence is 15 residues long.

V is TRBV27 and J is TRBJ2-3; TRBD1 agrees at 7 bases. The V gene's germline CDR1 is MNHEY and CDR2 SMNVEV (reference sequence). This CDR3 region has 13 residues. V shed 8 bases and J 2 bases; nucleotides not matched to a gene: 4. The CDR3 DNA reads TGTGCCAGCCGACAGGGTTTCACAGATACGCAGTATTTT. Translated, it gives CASRQGFTDTQYF.

The V and J genes are TRBV28 and TRBJ1-3, with D possibly matching TRBD1 (5 bases). The CDR3 length is 17 residues. Per germline, CDR1 MDHEN and CDR2 SYDVKM. The V end was cut by 6 bases, the J end by 0 bases, with 18 bases between. CDR3: CASRSRSGPYSGNTIYF. CDR3 DNA: TGTGCCAGCAGGTCCCGATCAGGGCCCTACTCTGGAAACACCATATATTTT.

The chain employs TRBV6-1 and TRBJ2-3; 7 bases are a match to TRBD2. CDR1 is MNHNS, CDR2 SASEGT, per germline. The CDR3 has 15 amino acids. J gave up 4 bases and V 3 bases, and 7 bases lay outside the gene matches. In DNA form, the CDR3 reads TGTGCCAGCAGTGAGATCGCGGGAGTCCCAGATACGCAGTATTTT. Its protein is CASSEIAGVPDTQYF.

Regarding this clone: The junction differs from germline at one of its ends, possibly a read error. The chain uses TRBV7-6 and TRBJ2-7, with D possibly being TRBD1 or TRBD2 (5 bases each). There are 15 residues in the CDR3. The germline V gene encodes CDR1 SGHVS and CDR2 FNYEAQ. DNA for the CDR3: TGTGCCAGCAGCTTAAGGGTGTCGGGGCCGGAAACGGTCTTCTTC. Its protein product is CASSLRVSGPETVFF.

The chain employs TRBV5-6 and TRBJ2-5; the match to TRBD1 covers 8 bases. Germline CDR1 SGHDT, CDR2 YYEEEE. The CDR3 has 15 residues. The V and J ends lost 5 bases and 5 bases, in that order; junction bases with no gene match: 11. The CDR3 is CASRNRQGRAETQYF. The CDR3 nucleotides are TGTGCCAGCAGGAATCGACAGGGGAGAGCTGAGACCCAGTACTTC. Complete variable domain (other parts from reference TRBV5-6 and TRBJ2-5): DAGVTQSPTHLIKTRGQQVTLRCSPKSGHDTVSWYQQALGQGPQFIFQYYEEEERQRGNFPDRFSGHQFPNYSSELNVNALLLGDSALYLCASRNRQGRAETQYFGPGTRLLVL.

V gene TRBV6-1 combines with J gene TRBJ2-7, with D possibly matching TRBD2 (5 bases). The germline V gene encodes CDR1 MNHNS and CDR2 SASEGT. V gave up 7 bases and J gave up 2 bases, with 15 bases separating them. The CDR3 totals 14 residues. The CDR3 nucleotides are TGTGCCAGCACGGGGTTGGCAGGTCCCTACGAGCAGTACTTC. The encoded protein is CASTGLAGPYEQYF.

The chain couples TRBV14 to TRBJ2-5; 7 bases fit TRBD1. Germline CDR1 reads SGHDN; CDR2 reads FVKESK. The CDR3 has 15 amino acids. Trimming took 2 bases from V and 2 from J; bases not matched to a gene: 5. CDR3 in amino acids: CASSQHGTVQETQYF. DNA for the CDR3: TGTGCCAGCAGCCAACACGGGACAGTTCAAGAGACCCAGTACTTC.

The chain carries TRBV19 and TRBJ2-3; TRBD2 matches 11 bases. The ends lost 4 bases at V and 2 bases at J; junction bases unmatched: 5. CDR3 length: 16 residues. CDR1 and CDR2 (germline): LNHDA, SQIVND (reference sequence). The CDR3 nucleotides are TGTGCCAGTAGTAAAGGGACTAGCGGACCCACAGATACGCAGTATTTT. Protein: CASSKGTSGPTDTQYF.

The chain combines TRBV28 with TRBJ1-5; D is uncertain. The CDR3 contains 12 residues. Germline CDR1 MDHEN, CDR2 SYDVKM. V was cut by 8 bases and J by 7 bases, with 12 bases left in between. The CDR3 DNA sequence: TGTGCCAGCCAGACCCCCTCACAGCCCCAGCATTTT. Translated, it gives CASQTPSQPQHF. Filled out from reference TRBV28 and TRBJ1-5, the complete variable domain reads DVKVTQSSRYLVKRTGEKVFLECVQDMDHENMFWYRQDPGLGLRLIYFSYDVKMKEKGDIPEGYSVSREKKERFSLILESASTNQTSMYLCASQTPSQPQHFGDGTRLSIL.

The chain has TRBV6-1 and TRBJ2-7; TRBD1 is a possible D gene (7 bases). V was cut by 5 bases and J by 4 bases, with 18 bases left in between. The CDR3 is made up of 15 amino acids. Germline CDR1 MNHNS, CDR2 SASEGT. CDR3 sequence reads: CASSSQGGLVYEQYF. The CDR3 region has the DNA TGTGCCAGCAGTTCCCAGGGGGGTCTCGTGTACGAGCAGTACTTC.

This chain joins TRBV11-2 and TRBJ2-7, with 10 bases identical to TRBD2. The CDR3 is made up of 15 amino acids. Germline loops: CDR1 SGHAT, CDR2 FQNNGV. V shed 5 bases and J 0 bases; nucleotides not matched to a gene: 4. Written as DNA, the CDR3 is TGTGCCAGCAGCCCAACTAGCGGGGCCTCCTACGAGCAGTACTTC. Amino acids: CASSPTSGASYEQYF.

The chain couples TRBV6-6 to TRBJ2-3; D gene unclear. This CDR3 spans 13 amino acids. V gave up 2 bases and J gave up 2 bases, with 5 bases separating them. Germline V gene sequence: CDR1 MNHNY, CDR2 SVGAGI (reference sequence). The CDR3 nucleotides are TGTGCCAGCAGTTACACTTACACAGATACGCAGTATTTT. Translated, it gives CASSYTYTDTQYF.